What follows are 8 T cell receptor beta chains derived from one specimen sequenced in a study of graft-versus-host responses after intestinal transplantation. Their recognized antigens are unknown. Profiling relied on immunoSEQ multiplex PCR, and the TCRdb table lists in-frame clones only, not all of them. The sample shows about 73,000 clones, around 91% of them seen only once. The sample was unstimulated CD8+ T cells sorted from spleen or lymph node cells, taken before transplant. The receptors were gathered from a human donor who was the organ donor for an intestinal transplant.

The chain joins TRBV6-6 to TRBJ1-4, with 8 bases identical to TRBD1. The CDR3 covers 14 residues. V dropped 8 bases and J dropped 6; count of bases not matched to a gene: 8. The germline V gene encodes CDR1 MNHNY and CDR2 SVGAGI (reference sequence). The CDR3 spells CASQSGTGDEKLFF. The CDR3 bases are TGTGCCAGCCAGTCCGGGACAGGCGATGAAAAACTGTTTTTT.

V is TRBV6-5 and J is TRBJ2-5; TRBD1 might be the D (5 bases). Trimming removed 5 bases from V and 0 bases from J, with 13 bases in between. Per the germline V gene, CDR1 is MNHEY and CDR2 is SVGAGI. This CDR3 has 15 amino acids. The CDR3 nucleotides are TGTGCCAGCAGTGGTGGGGCAGGATACCAAGAGACCCAGTACTTC. Translated: CASSGGAGYQETQYF.

The rearrangement uses TRBV30 and TRBJ2-5; a possible D gene is TRBD2 (5 bases). This CDR3 region has 14 residues. Between the trimmed V and J ends, which lost 5 bases and 2 bases, there was a span of 15 bases. CDR1 is GTSNPN, CDR2 SVGIG, per germline (reference sequence). The CDR3 spells CAWARGVSQETQYF. The CDR3 nucleotides read TGTGCCTGGGCTCGGGGTGTGAGTCAAGAGACCCAGTACTTC.

The chain joins TRBV15 to TRBJ1-1; D is ambiguous. V was pared by 3 bases and J by 0 bases, with 17 bases between. From germline, CDR1 is LNHNV and CDR2 YYDKDF (reference sequence). The CDR3 sequence is 17 residues long. CDR3 loop: CATSSERREDMNTEAFF. Written as DNA, the CDR3 is TGTGCCACCAGCAGTGAACGGCGTGAGGATATGAACACTGAAGCTTTCTTT.

The genes are TRBV11-2 and TRBJ2-3, with 7 bases lining up with TRBD1. CDR3 size: 17 residues. Looked up from germline, CDR1 is SGHAT and CDR2 is FQNNGV. The J segment lost 4 bases and the V segment lost 1 base, leaving 11 bases of the junction unmatched. CDR3 in amino acids: CASSLAPDRVVADTQYF. The DNA of the CDR3 is TGTGCCAGCAGCTTAGCCCCCGACAGGGTTGTCGCAGATACGCAGTATTTT.

This chain uses TRBV7-9 with TRBJ2-1; 7 nucleotides agree with TRBD1. The CDR3 length is 15 residues. V dropped 4 bases and J dropped 2; count of bases not matched to a gene: 5. Germline CDR1 SEHNR, CDR2 FQNEAQ (reference sequence). The CDR3 is CASSSTGTAYNEQFF. In DNA, the CDR3 is TGTGCCAGCAGCTCCACCGGGACAGCCTACAATGAGCAGTTCTTC.

V gene TRBV7-8 combines with J gene TRBJ2-7; 9 nucleotides line up with TRBD1. CDR3 length equals 15 residues. J lost 5 bases, V lost 5 bases, and 10 bases had no gene match. Germline CDR1 SGHVS, CDR2 FQNEAQ. The CDR3 sequence is CASSLPGTGFHEQYV. Here the CDR3 DNA reads TGTGCCAGCAGCCTTCCGGGGACAGGGTTTCACGAGCAGTACGTC.

This clone appeared a few times. The rearrangement links TRBV6-4 to TRBJ2-3, with 7 bases that match TRBD2. The germline CDR1 and CDR2 sequences are MRHNA and SNTAGT. V trimming: 0 bases; J trimming: 6 bases; junction bases outside the gene matches: 6. This CDR3 spans 15 amino acids. CDR3 loop: CASSDSSGASDTQYF. In DNA form, the CDR3 reads TGTGCCAGCAGTGACTCAAGCGGGGCATCGGATACGCAGTATTTT.